This TCR beta chain was found in a study of OX40 agonist ivuxolimab in advanced cancers. Using immunoSEQ multiplex PCR, the repertoire was profiled, and TCRdb retains in-frame clones only, with some absent. The repertoire includes around 33,000 clones, about nine tenths of them detected once, and 4% to 5% sits in the top ten. The germline gives CDR1 MNHNS, CDR2 SASEGT. The V gene lost 4 bases and the J gene lost 4 bases, with 13 bases spanning the gap. This CDR3 contains 14 residues. The clonotype was recovered from an adult with an advanced solid tumor such as melanoma, head and neck, liver or kidney cancer. The V gene is TRBV6-1, the J gene TRBJ1-2; D gene unclear. The sequenced sample was CD4+ or CD8+ T cells sorted from blood, obtained in a trial of the OX40 agonist ivuxolimab. CDR3: CASSARARSYGYTF. In DNA form, the CDR3 reads TGTGCCAGCAGTGCCCGGGCCCGATCCTATGGCTACACCTTC.